The sequence of this TCR beta chain was determined in a study of T cells in Graves' hyperthyroidism and ophthalmopathy. Study-level points and caveats: Ophthalmopathy, which appeared later, was predicted by the model a median roughly 6.5 months before onset.

As concerns this clonotype: What it binds is not known.

Newly diagnosed patients aged 18 to 65 had hyperthyroidism of under 2 months' duration. Uncontrolled infection, other autoimmune disease, pregnancy or lactation disqualified patients from enrolment. Diagnoses were made from clinical symptoms, serum measures (thyroxine and TRAb), thyroid ultrasound and orbital computed tomography. Germline loops: CDR1 SEHNR, CDR2 FQNEAQ (reference sequence). There are 11 residues in the CDR3. Amplified regions were TCR beta CDR3 sequences from RNA transcripts. A set of HTBI primers served as the primers for a first-round RT-PCR of the TCR CDR3. Using its own MiXCR run on the multiplex PCR reads, TCRdb lists one record per CDR3 protein. The sample lists some 510,000 distinct CDR3 sequences, about 43% occurring once.

V usage is TRBV7-9 and J usage is TRBJ2-7; D not resolved. The last part of the DNA fits TRBJ2-1 better; the J call may be wrong. The sequenced material came from peripheral blood or thyroid tissue (not recorded which). This receptor was taken from a woman aged 18-35 years with Graves' hyperthyroidism. The CDR3 DNA follows: TGTGCCAGCAGCGCCGGGCCCGAGCAGTTCTTC. This sequence encodes CASSAGPEQFF.